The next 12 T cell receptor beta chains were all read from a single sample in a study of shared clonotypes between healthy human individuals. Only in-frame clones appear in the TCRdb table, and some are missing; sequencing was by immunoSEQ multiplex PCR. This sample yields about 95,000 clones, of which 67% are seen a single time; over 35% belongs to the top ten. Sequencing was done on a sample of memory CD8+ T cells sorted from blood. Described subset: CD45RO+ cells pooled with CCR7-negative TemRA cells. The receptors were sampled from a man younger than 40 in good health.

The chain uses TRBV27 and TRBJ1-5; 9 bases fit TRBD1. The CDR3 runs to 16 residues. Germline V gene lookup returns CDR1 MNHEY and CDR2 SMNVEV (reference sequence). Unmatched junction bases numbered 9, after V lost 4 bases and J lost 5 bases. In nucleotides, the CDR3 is TGTGCCAGCAGTTCATTCGGACAGGGGCGACATCAGCCCCAGCATTTT. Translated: CASSSFGQGRHQPQHF.

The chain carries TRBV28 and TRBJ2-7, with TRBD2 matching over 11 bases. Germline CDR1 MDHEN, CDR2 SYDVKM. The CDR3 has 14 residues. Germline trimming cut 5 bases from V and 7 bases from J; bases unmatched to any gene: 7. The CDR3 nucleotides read TGTGCCAGCAGTGAACTAGCGGGAGTGGGGGAGCAGTACTTC. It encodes CASSELAGVGEQYF.

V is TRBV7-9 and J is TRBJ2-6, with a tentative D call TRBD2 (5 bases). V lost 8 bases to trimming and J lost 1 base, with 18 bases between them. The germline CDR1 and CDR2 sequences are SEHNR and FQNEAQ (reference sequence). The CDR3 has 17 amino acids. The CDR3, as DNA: TGTGCCAGCCTCCCTTCGTACCGGGAATCTGGGGCCAACGTCCTGACTTTC. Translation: CASLPSYRESGANVLTF.

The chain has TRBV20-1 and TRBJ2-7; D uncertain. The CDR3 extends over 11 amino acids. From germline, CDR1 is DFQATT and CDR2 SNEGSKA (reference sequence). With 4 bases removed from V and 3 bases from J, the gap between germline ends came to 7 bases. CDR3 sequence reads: CSAKDLYEQYF. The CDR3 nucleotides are TGCAGTGCTAAGGACCTCTACGAGCAGTACTTC.

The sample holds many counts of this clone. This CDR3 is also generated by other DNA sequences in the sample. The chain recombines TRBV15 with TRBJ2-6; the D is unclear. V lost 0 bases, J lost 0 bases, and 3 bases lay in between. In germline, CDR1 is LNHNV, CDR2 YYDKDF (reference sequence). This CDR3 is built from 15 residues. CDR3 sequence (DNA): TGTGCCACCAGCAGAGATAACTCTGGGGCCAACGTCCTGACTTTC. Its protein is CATSRDNSGANVLTF. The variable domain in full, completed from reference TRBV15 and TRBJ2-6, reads DAMVIQNPRYQVTQFGKPVTLSCSQTLNHNVMYWYQQKSSQAPKLLFHYYDKDFNNEADTPDNFQSRRPNTSFCFLDIRSPGLGDTAMYLCATSRDNSGANVLTFGAGSRLTVL.

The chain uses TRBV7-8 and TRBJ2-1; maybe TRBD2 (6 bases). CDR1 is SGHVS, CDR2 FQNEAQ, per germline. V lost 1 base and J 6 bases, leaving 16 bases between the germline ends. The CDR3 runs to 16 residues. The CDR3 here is CASSLGGTLLANEQFF. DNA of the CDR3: TGTGCCAGCAGCTTAGGAGGGACTTTGCTGGCCAATGAGCAGTTCTTC.

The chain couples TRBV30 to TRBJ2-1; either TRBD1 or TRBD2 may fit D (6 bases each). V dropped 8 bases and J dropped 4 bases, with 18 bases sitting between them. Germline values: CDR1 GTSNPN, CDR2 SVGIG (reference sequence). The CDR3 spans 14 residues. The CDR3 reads CAGGLAGAYNEQFF. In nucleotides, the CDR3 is TGTGCCGGGGGGTTGGCAGGGGCATACAATGAGCAGTTCTTC. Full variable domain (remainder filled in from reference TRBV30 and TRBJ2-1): SQTIHQWPATLVQPVGSPLSLECTVEGTSNPNLYWYRQAAGRGLQLLFYSVGIGQISSEVPQNLSASRPQDRQFILSSKKLLLSDSGFYLCAGGLAGAYNEQFFGPGTRLTVL.

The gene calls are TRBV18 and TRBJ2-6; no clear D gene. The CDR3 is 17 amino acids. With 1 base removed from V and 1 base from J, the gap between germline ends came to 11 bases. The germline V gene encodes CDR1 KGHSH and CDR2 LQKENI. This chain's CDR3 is CASSPLIDGSGANVLTF. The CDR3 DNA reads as TGTGCCAGCTCACCACTAATTGACGGTTCTGGGGCCAACGTCCTGACTTTC.

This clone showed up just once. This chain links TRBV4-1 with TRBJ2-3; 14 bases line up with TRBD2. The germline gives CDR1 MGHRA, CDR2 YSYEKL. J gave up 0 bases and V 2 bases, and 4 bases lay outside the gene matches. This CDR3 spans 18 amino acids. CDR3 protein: CASSQMTSGRGSTDTQYF. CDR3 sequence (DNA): TGCGCCAGCAGCCAAATGACTAGCGGGAGGGGTAGCACAGATACGCAGTATTTT.

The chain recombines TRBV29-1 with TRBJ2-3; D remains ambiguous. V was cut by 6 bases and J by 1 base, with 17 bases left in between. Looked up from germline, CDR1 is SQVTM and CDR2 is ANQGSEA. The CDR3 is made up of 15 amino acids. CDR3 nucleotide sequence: TGCAGCGTAGACGACGGACGGTCGGGCACAGATACGCAGTATTTT. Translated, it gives CSVDDGRSGTDTQYF.

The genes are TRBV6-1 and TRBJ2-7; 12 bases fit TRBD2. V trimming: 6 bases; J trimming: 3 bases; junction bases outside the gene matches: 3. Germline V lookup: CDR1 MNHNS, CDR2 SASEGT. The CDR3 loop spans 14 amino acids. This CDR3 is CASSLTSGSYEQYF. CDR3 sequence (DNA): TGTGCCAGCAGCCTGACTAGCGGGAGCTACGAGCAGTACTTC.

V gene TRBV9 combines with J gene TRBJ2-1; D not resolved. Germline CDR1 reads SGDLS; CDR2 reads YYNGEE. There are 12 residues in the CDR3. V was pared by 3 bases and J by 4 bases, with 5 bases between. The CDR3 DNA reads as TGTGCCAGCAGCGCCCAGTACAATGAGCAGTTCTTC. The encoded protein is CASSAQYNEQFF.